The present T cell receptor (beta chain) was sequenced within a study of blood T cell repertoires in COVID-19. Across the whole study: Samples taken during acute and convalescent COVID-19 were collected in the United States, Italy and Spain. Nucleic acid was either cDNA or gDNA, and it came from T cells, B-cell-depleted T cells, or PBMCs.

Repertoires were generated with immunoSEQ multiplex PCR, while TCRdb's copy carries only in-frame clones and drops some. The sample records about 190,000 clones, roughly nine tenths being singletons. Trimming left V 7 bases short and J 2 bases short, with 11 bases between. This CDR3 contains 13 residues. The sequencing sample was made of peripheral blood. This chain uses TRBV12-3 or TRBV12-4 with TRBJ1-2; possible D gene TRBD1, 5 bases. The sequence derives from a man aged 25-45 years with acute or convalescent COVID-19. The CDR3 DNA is TGTGCCAGCACCCGTGGGGGGAACTATGGCTACACCTTC. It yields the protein CASTRGGNYGYTF.